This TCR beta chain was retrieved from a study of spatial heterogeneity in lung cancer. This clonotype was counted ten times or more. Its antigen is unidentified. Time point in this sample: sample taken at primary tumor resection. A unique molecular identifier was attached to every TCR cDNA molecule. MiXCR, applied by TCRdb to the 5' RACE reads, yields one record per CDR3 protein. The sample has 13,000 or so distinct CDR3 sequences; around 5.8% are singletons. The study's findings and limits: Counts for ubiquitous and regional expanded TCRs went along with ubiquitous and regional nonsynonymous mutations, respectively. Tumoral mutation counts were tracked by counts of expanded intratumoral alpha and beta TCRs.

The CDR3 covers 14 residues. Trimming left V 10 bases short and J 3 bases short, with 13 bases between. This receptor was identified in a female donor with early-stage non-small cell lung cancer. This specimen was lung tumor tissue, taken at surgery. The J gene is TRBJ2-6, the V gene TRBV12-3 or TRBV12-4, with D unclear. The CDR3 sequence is CANPPQDGANVLTF. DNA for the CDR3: TGTGCCAACCCCCCCCAAGATGGGGCCAACGTCCTGACTTTC.